This paragraph covers one TCR beta chain sequence. Its antigen remains unidentified. The time point denotes: cycle 4 day 1 (C4D1), after about 6 weeks of nivolumab. No patient escaped relapse after autologous stem cell transplantation, and brentuximab vedotin exposure varied. Best responses were complete response, partial response or progressive disease. This sample was included in a study of PD-1 blockade in classical Hodgkin lymphoma. Study-level findings and limits: Lower baseline TCR diversity was reported for newly diagnosed patients than for healthy donors.

Trimming left V 2 bases short and J 0 bases short, with 11 bases between. The length of the CDR3 is 15 residues. Germline loops: CDR1 LNHDA, CDR2 SQIVND (reference sequence). Clones were read by immunoSEQ multiplex PCR, and TCRdb kept only the in-frame ones, dropping some. In the table there are 15,000 to 20,000 clones, about 71% of which are singletons. The source material was peripheral blood mononuclear cells (PBMCs), sampled before the fourth cycle of nivolumab. The sequence was collected from a human donor with classical Hodgkin lymphoma. The chain uses TRBV19 and TRBJ2-7; TRBD2 is a possible D gene (5 bases). CDR3 DNA: TGTGCCAGTAGTATATCACCCCGGGACTCCTACGAGCAGTACTTC. Amino acids: CASSISPRDSYEQYF.